This TCR beta chain was retrieved from a study of blood T cell repertoires in COVID-19. Study-level background: COVID-19 samples collected from the United States, Italy and Spain covered acute and convalescent phases. The analysed material was cDNA or gDNA that came from T cells, B-cell-depleted T cells, or PBMCs.

Original handling: From reference gene primer amplification, estimates of nucleated cell counts were derived. Libraries were prepared by immunoSEQ multiplex PCR; TCRdb keeps only in-frame clonotypes and omits some of them. Clone size and the V and J calls come from that table; the DNA yielded D and trimming. The table has approximately 97,000 clones, approximately 85% seen once. Sequencing input: peripheral blood. This sequence was found in a human donor in a cohort sampled during active COVID-19.

The CDR3 is CASSQVPGGYEQYF. CDR3 DNA sequence: TGTGCCAGCAGCCAAGTCCCAGGGGGATACGAGCAGTACTTC. The chain carries TRBV3-1 (or the pseudogene TRBV3-2) and TRBJ2-7; 7 bases fit TRBD1. Losses at the gene ends were 1 base for V and 4 bases for J; bases not matched to a gene: 4. The germline gives CDR1 LGHDT, CDR2 YNNKEL (reference sequence). This CDR3 region has 14 residues.